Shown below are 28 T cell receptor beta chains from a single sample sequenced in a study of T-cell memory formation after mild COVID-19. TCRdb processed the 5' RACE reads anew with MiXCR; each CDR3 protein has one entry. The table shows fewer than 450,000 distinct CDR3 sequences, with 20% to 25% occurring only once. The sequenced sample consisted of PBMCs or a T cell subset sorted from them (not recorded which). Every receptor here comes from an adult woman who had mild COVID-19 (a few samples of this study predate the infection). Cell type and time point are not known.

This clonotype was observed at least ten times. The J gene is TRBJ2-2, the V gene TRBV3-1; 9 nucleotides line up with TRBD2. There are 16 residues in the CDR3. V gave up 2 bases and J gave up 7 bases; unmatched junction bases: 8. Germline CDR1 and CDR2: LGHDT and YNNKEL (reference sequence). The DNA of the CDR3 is TGTGCCAGCAGCCAAACCGCGGGGGGGCGGTTCGGGGAGCTGTTTTTT. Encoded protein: CASSQTAGGRFGELFF.

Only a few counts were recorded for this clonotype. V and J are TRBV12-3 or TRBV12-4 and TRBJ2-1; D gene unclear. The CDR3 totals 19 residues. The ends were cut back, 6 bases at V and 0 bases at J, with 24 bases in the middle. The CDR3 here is CASRPRRQPPPASYNEQFF. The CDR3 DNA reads TGTGCCAGCAGACCTAGGCGTCAGCCACCCCCAGCCTCCTACAATGAGCAGTTCTTC.

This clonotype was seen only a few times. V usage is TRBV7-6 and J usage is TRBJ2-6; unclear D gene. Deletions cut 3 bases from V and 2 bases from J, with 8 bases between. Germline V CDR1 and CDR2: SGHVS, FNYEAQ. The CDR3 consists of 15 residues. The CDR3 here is CASSLAPTGANVLTF. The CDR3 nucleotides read TGTGCCAGCAGCTTGGCCCCCACTGGGGCCAACGTCCTGACTTTC.

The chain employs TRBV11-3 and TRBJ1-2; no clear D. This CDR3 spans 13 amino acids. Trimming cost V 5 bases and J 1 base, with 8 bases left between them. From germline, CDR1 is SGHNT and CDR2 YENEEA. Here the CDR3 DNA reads TGTGCCAGCAGCGGGAGCCGTAACTATGGCTACACCTTC. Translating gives CASSGSRNYGYTF.

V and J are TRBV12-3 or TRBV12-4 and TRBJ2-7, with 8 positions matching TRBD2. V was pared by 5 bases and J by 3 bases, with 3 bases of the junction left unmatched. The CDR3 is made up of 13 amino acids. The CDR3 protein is CASSTAGGYEQYF. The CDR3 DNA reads TGTGCCAGCAGTACTGCGGGGGGCTACGAGCAGTACTTC.

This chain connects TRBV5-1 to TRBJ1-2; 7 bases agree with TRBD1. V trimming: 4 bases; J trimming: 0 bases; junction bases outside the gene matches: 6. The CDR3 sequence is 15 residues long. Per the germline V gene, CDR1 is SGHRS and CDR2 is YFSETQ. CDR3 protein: CASSPTGRANYGYTF. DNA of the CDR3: TGCGCCAGCAGCCCGACAGGGAGAGCTAACTATGGCTACACCTTC.

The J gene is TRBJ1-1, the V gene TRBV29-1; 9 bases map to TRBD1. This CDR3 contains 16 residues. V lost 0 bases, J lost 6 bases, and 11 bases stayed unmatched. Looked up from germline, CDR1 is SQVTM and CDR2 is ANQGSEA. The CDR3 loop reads CSVEDRLGTGKAEAFF. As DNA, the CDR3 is TGCAGCGTTGAAGATCGTTTGGGGACAGGGAAAGCTGAAGCTTTCTTT. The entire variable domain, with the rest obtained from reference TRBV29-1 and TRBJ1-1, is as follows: SAVISQKPSRDICQRGTSLTIQCQVDSQVTMMFWYRQQPGQSLTLIATANQGSEATYESGFVIDKFPISRPNLTFSTLTVSNMSPEDSSIYLCSVEDRLGTGKAEAFFGQGTRLTVV.

The CDR3 DNA reads as TGTGCCAGCAGCTTAGATCTAGCGGAGTACGAGCAGTACTTC. It is translated as CASSLDLAEYEQYF. This chain links TRBV11-2 with TRBJ2-7, with 7 bases lining up with TRBD2. The CDR3 length is 14 residues. V dropped 0 bases and J dropped 4; count of bases not matched to a gene: 3. Germline lookup yields CDR1 SGHAT and CDR2 FQNNGV.

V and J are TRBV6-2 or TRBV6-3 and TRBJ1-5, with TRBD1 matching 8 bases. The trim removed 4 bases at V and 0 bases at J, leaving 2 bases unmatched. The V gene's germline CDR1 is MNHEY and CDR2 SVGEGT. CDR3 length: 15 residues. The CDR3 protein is CASSWDRTSNQPQHF. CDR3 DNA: TGTGCCAGCAGTTGGGACAGGACTAGCAATCAGCCCCAGCATTTT.

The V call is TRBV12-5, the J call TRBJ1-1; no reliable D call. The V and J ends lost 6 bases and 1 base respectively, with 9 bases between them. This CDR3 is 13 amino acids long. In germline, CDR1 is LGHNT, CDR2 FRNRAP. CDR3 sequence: CASGWTGNTEAFF. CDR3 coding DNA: TGTGCTAGTGGGTGGACGGGGAACACTGAAGCTTTCTTT. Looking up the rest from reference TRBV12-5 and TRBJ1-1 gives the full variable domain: DARVTQTPRHKVTEMGQEVTMRCQPILGHNTVFWYRQTMMQGLELLAYFRNRAPLDDSGMPKDRFSAEMPDATLATLKIQPSEPRDSAVYFCASGWTGNTEAFFGQGTRLTVV.

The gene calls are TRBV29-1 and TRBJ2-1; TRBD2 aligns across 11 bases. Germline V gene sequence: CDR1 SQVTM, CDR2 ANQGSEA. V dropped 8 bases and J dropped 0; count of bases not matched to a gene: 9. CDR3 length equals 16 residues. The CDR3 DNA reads TGCAGCTTGGGACTAGCGGAGCCCCGCTCCTACAATGAGCAGTTCTTC. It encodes CSLGLAEPRSYNEQFF.

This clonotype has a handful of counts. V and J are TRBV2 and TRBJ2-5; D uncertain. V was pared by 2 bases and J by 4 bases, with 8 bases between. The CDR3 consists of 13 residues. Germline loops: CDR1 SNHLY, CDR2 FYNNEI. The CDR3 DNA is TGTGCCAGCAGTGAAAATCAGAGAGAGACCCAGTACTTC. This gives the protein CASSENQRETQYF.

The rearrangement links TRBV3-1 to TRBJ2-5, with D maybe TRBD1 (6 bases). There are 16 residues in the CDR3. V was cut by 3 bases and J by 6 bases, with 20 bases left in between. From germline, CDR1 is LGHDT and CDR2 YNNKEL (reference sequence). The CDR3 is CASSHVPRTVGQTQYF. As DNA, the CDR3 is TGTGCCAGCAGCCACGTCCCGAGGACAGTGGGACAGACCCAGTACTTC.

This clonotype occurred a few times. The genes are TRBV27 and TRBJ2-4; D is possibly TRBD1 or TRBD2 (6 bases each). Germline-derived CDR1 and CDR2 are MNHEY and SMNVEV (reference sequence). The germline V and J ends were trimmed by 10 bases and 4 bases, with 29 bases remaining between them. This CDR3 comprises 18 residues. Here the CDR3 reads CATSEGVVGTPRKNIQYF. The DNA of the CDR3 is TGTGCCACCTCGGAGGGGGTGGTGGGTACCCCCAGAAAAAACATTCAGTACTTC.

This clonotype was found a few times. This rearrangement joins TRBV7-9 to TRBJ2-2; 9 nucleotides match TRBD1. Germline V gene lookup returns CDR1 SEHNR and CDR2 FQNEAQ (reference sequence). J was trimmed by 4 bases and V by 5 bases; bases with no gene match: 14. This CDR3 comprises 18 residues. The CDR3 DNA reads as TGTGCCAGCAGCCCCCCCCAACCGGGACAGGGATCCACCGGGGAGCTGTTTTTT. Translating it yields CASSPPQPGQGSTGELFF.

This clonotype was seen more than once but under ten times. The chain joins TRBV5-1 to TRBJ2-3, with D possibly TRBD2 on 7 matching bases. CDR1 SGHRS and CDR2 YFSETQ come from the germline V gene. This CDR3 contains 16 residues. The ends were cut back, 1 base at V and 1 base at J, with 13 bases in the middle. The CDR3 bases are TGCGCCAGCAGCTTGTATCGGCGGGGGCGCACAGATACGCAGTATTTT. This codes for CASSLYRRGRTDTQYF.

CDR3: CASSQGIRTDTQYF. CDR3 sequence (DNA): TGCGCCAGCAGCCAGGGGATCCGCACAGATACGCAGTATTTT. The chain employs TRBV4-1 and TRBJ2-3; no definite D call. This CDR3 is built from 14 residues. Germline V gene data show CDR1 as MGHRA and CDR2 as YSYEKL. V was clipped by 3 bases and J by 1 base, with 8 bases between them.

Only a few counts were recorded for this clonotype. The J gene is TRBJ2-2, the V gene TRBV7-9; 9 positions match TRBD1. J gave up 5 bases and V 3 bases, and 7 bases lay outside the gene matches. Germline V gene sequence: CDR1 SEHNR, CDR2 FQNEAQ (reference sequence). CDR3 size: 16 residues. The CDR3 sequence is CASSFKRDRVTGELFF. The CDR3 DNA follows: TGTGCCAGCAGCTTCAAGCGGGACAGGGTTACCGGGGAGCTGTTTTTT.

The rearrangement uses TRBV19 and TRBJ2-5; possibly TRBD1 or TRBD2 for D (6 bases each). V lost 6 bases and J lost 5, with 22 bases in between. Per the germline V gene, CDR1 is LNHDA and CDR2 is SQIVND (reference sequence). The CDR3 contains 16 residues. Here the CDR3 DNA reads TGTGCCAGTAGCGTGAGGAGGGTAGCAGGGGAGGAGACCCAGTACTTC. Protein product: CASSVRRVAGEETQYF.

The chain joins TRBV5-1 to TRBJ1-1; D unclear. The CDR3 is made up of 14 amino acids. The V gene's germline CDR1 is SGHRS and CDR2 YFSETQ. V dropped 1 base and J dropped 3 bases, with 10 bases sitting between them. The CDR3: CASSLWVLDTEAFF. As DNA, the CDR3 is TGCGCCAGCAGCTTGTGGGTTCTTGACACTGAAGCTTTCTTT.

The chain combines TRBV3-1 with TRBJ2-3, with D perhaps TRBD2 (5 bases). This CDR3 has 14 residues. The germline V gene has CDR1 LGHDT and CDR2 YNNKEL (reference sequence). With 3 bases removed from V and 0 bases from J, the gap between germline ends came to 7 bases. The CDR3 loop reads CASSHRGSTDTQYF. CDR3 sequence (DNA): TGTGCCAGCAGCCACCGGGGTAGCACAGATACGCAGTATTTT.

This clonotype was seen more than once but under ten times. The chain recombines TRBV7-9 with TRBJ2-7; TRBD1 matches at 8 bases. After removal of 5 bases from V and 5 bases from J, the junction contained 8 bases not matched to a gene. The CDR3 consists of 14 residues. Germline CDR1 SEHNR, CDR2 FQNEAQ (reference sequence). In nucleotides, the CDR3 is TGTGCCAGCAGCCCAGGGGGCATTTGGGACGAGCAGTACTTC. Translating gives CASSPGGIWDEQYF.

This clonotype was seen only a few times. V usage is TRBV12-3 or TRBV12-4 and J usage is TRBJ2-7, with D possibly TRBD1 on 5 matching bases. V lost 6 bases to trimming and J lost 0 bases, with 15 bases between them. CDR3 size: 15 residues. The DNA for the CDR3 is TGTGCCAGCAGCCCCCAGGGTATCAACTCCTACGAGCAGTACTTC. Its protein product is CASSPQGINSYEQYF.

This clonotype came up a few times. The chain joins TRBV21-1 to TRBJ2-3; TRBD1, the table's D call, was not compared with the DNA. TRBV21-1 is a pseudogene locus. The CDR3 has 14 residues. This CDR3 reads CASAPGWYTDTQYF. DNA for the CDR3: TGTGCCAGCGCCCCGGGGTGGTACACAGATACGCAGTATTTT.

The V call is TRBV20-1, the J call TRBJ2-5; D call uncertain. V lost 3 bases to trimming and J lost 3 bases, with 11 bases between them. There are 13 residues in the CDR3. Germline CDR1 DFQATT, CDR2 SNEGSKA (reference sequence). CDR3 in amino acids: CSASHLPEETQYF. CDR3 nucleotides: TGCAGTGCTAGTCACCTCCCCGAAGAGACCCAGTACTTC.

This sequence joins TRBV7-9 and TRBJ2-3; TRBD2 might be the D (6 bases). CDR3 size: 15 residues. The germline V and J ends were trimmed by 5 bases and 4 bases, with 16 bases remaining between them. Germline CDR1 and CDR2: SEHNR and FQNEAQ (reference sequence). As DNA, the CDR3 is TGTGCCAGCAGCCTACTGACTAGTAGCCCAGATACGCAGTATTTT. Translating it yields CASSLLTSSPDTQYF.

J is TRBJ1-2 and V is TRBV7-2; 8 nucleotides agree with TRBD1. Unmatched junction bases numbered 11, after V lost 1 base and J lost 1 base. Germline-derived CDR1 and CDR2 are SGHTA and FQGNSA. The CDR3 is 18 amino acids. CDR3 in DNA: TGTGCCAGCAGCTTAGGTGCCCTCGGGACAGGTGATAACTATGGCTACACCTTC. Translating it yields CASSLGALGTGDNYGYTF.

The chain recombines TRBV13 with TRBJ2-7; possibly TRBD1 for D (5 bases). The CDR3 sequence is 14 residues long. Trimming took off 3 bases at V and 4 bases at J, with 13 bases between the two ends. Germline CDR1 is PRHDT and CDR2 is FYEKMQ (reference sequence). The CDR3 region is CASSLMGPGYEQYF. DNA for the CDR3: TGTGCCAGCAGCTTGATGGGGCCCGGGTACGAGCAGTACTTC. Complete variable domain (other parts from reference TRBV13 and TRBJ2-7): AAGVIQSPRHLIKEKRETATLKCYPIPRHDTVYWYQQGPGQDPQFLISFYEKMQSDKGSIPDRFSAQQFSDYHSELNMSSLELGDSALYFCASSLMGPGYEQYFGPGTRLTVT.